Listed below are T cell receptor beta chains from one sample, sequenced in a study of T-cell reconstitution after alpha-beta-depleted transplantation in children. TCRdb ran MiXCR on the PCR reads and lists one entry per CDR3 protein. The data show roughly 790,000 distinct CDR3 sequences, approximately 15% seen once. The source material was PBMCs, mostly from graft donor cells, sampled 360 days after TCRalphabeta/CD19-depleted stem cell transplant. These TCRs come from a male patient under 18 who had a stem cell transplant for acute lymphoblastic leukemia, so the T cells may come from the graft donor. The CDR3 runs from the conserved cysteine through the conserved F or W. D genes are given only for firm matches. Size tells how often a clone was seen (once, few, many) or the class of an expanded clone, and some rows leave it out.

TRBJ2-7 - - TRBV4-1 CASSQVAGINEQYF TGCGCCAGCAGCCAAGTAGCTGGGATCAACGAGCAGTACTTC
TRBJ2-7 TRBD1 - TRBV29-1 CSVGDRSSYEQYF TGCAGCGTTGGGGACAGGAGCTCCTACGAGCAGTACTTC
TRBJ2-7 - many TRBV4-2 CASSQDIGLNYEQYF TGTGCCAGCAGCCAAGACATCGGGCTAAACTACGAGCAGTACTTC
TRBJ1-2 TRBD1 - TRBV9 CASSAGQYYGYTF TGTGCCAGCAGCGCGGGACAGTACTATGGCTACACCTTC
TRBJ1-1 - - TRBV12-3/TRBV12-4 CASRISGEAFF TGTGCCAGCAGGATATCAGGGGAAGCTTTCTTT
TRBJ1-6 TRBD1 few TRBV5-1 CASRDSRDRVSYNSPLHF TGCGCCAGCAGGGATAGCCGGGACAGGGTATCCTATAATTCACCCCTCCACTTT
TRBJ2-3 - - TRBV4-1 CASSHRRQETTDTQYF TGCGCCAGCAGCCACCGTCGCCAGGAAACGACAGATACGCAGTATTTT
TRBJ2-5 - few TRBV9 CASSGGLLQETQYF TGTGCCAGCAGCGGGGGCCTACTACAAGAGACCCAGTACTTC
TRBJ2-3 TRBD1 - TRBV11-2 CASSSLGTGSKTDTQYF TGTGCCAGCAGCTCGTTGGGGACAGGCTCTAAAACAGATACGCAGTATTTT
TRBJ2-5 - - TRBV5-1 CASSLGGTSTQETQYF TGCGCCAGCAGCTTGGGGGGAACTAGTACCCAAGAGACCCAGTACTTC
TRBJ1-1 TRBD1 - TRBV20-1 CSAMRAGQGSGTEAFF TGCAGTGCAATGAGAGCAGGACAGGGATCGGGCACTGAAGCTTTCTTT
TRBJ2-2 TRBD2 few TRBV2 CASTKGLAGLRELFF TGTGCCAGCACTAAAGGACTAGCGGGCCTACGGGAGCTGTTTTTT
TRBJ2-7 - few TRBV7-2 CASSLVSVIVLSYEQYF TGTGCCAGCAGCTTAGTTTCGGTCATTGTCCTATCCTACGAGCAGTACTTC
TRBJ1-4 - few TRBV29-1 CSVEGQGKKLFF TGCAGCGTTGAAGGGCAGGGAAAAAAACTGTTTTTT
TRBJ2-7 - few TRBV13 CASSLGVQGTYEQYF TGTGCCAGCAGCTTAGGAGTACAGGGTACCTACGAGCAGTACTTC
TRBJ2-3 TRBD2 - TRBV2 CASRQTSGSPDTQYF TGTGCCAGCAGACAGACTAGCGGGAGCCCAGATACGCAGTATTTT
TRBJ1-2 - - TRBV29-1 CSVGVGVGYGYTF TGCAGCGTCGGTGTTGGGGTGGGCTATGGCTACACCTTC
TRBJ1-4 - many TRBV4-2 CASSQENLVGEKLFF TGTGCCAGCAGCCAAGAGAATCTGGTCGGTGAAAAACTGTTTTTT
TRBJ2-1 - few TRBV5-6 CASSLLDAEQFF TGTGCCAGCAGCTTGTTAGACGCCGAGCAGTTCTTC
TRBJ2-7 TRBD1 few TRBV10-1 CASSDQGQSGYEQYF TGCGCCAGCAGTGACCAGGGACAGTCGGGCTACGAGCAGTACTTC
TRBJ2-2 - few TRBV11-1 CASSLPGTTGELFF TGTGCCAGCAGCTTGCCCGGGACCACCGGGGAGCTGTTTTTT
TRBJ1-4 TRBD1 - TRBV20-1 CSAQWGTGSEKLFF TGCAGCGCCCAGTGGGGGACAGGGAGTGAAAAACTGTTTTTT
TRBJ2-4 - - TRBV12-3/TRBV12-4 CASSFAGRGIQYF TGTGCCAGCAGTTTCGCGGGCCGCGGGATTCAGTACTTC
TRBJ2-1 - few TRBV5-1 CASSSPLSSYNEQFF TGCGCCAGCAGCTCTCCTCTTAGCTCCTACAATGAGCAGTTCTTC
TRBJ2-7 - - TRBV11-2 CASSLRYGTESSYEQYF TGTGCCAGCAGCTTACGATATGGGACTGAGTCCTCTTACGAGCAGTACTTC
TRBJ2-1 TRBD2 few TRBV5-8 CASSWASGSNEQFF TGTGCCAGCAGTTGGGCTAGCGGGAGCAATGAGCAGTTCTTC
TRBJ2-3 TRBD2 - TRBV20-1 CSASSLAGLTDTQYF TGCAGTGCTAGTTCCCTAGCGGGCCTCACAGATACGCAGTATTTT
TRBJ2-7 - - TRBV12-3/TRBV12-4 CASRVGLIYEQYF TGTGCCAGCAGGGTAGGGCTGATTTACGAGCAGTACTTC
TRBJ2-7 - many TRBV24-1 CATSDFYVPIYEQYF TGTGCCACCAGTGATTTTTATGTCCCGATCTACGAGCAGTACTTC
TRBJ1-5 - - TRBV11-3 CASSLMTVLSNQPQHF TGTGCCAGCAGCTTAATGACAGTTCTGAGCAATCAGCCCCAGCATTTT
TRBJ2-7 - few TRBV6-1 CASSDLSGAYEQYF TGTGCCAGCAGTGATCTGAGCGGAGCCTACGAGCAGTACTTC
TRBJ2-1 TRBD2 few TRBV2 CASSEAGGSAYNEQFF TGTGCCAGCAGTGAAGCTGGCGGGAGCGCCTACAATGAGCAGTTCTTC
TRBJ2-5 TRBD2 - TRBV25-1 CASGTFSGANQETQYF TGTGCCAGCGGAACCTTTAGCGGGGCCAACCAAGAGACCCAGTACTTC
TRBJ2-7 TRBD2 - TRBV5-1 CASSWYSGTYEQYF TGCGCCAGCAGCTGGTATAGCGGGACGTACGAGCAGTACTTC
TRBJ1-1 - - TRBV11-2 CASSWEQGRTEAFF TGTGCCAGCAGCTGGGAGCAAGGGAGGACTGAAGCTTTCTTT